This entry is about one TCR beta chain. This sample is drawn from a study of blood T cell repertoires in COVID-19. About the study: PBMCs, B-cell-depleted T cells, or T cells were the source of the cDNA or gDNA that made up the material.

TCRdb's table, derived via immunoSEQ multiplex PCR, lists solely in-frame clones and lacks some. The sample lists more than 250,000 clones; approximately 85% were seen once. With 1 base removed from V and 2 bases from J, the gap between germline ends came to 5 bases. CDR3 length: 13 residues. CDR1 SGHNT and CDR2 YENEEA come from the germline V gene. This chain connects TRBV11-3 to TRBJ1-1; D is uncertain. This TCR came from a man in his fifties or sixties with active or convalescent COVID-19. The sequencing sample was made of peripheral blood. The CDR3 loop is CASSLGVNTEAFF. CDR3 DNA sequence: TGTGCCAGCAGCTTAGGTGTAAACACTGAAGCTTTCTTT.